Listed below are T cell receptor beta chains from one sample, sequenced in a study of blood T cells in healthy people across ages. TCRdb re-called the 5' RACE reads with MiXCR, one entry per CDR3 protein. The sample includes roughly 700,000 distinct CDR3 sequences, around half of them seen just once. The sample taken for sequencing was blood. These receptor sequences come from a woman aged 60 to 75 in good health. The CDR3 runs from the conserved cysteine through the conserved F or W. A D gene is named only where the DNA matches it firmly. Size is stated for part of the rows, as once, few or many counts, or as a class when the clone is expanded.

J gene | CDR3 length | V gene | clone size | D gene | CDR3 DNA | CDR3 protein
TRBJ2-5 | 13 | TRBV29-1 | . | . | TGCACCGCGACAGGTTCGGTCCCAGGGACCCAGTACTTC | CTATGSVPGTQYF
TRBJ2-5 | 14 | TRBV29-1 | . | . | TGCAGCGTTGCCACCTACCGAACTTCGGGGACCCAGTACTTC | CSVATYRTSGTQYF
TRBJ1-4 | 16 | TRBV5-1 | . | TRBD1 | TGCGCCAGCAGCTTGGGACAGGGAACAACTAATGAAAAACTGTTTTTT | CASSLGQGTTNEKLFF
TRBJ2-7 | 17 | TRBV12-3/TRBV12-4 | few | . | TGTGCCAGCAGTTTGAGGGGATGGCAGGGGAGGACCTACGAGCAGTACTTC | CASSLRGWQGRTYEQYF
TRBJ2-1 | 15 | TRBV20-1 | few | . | TGCAGTGCCCGCGGGAAGCCGAGCTCCTACAATGAGCAGTTCTTC | CSARGKPSSYNEQFF
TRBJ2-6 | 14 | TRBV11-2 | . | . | TGTGCCAGCAGCTTAGATCAGGGCGGCCTCATCCTGACTTTC | CASSLDQGGLILTF
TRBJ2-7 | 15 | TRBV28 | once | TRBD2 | TGTGCCAGCAGTTTAGAGGCTAGCGGGAGTAACGAGCAGTACTTC | CASSLEASGSNEQYF
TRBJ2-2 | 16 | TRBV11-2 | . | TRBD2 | TGTGCCAGCAGCTTAGCACTAGCGGGGAACACCGGGGAGCTGTTTTTT | CASSLALAGNTGELFF
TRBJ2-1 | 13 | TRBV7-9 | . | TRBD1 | TGTGCCAGCAGCTTAAGGGACAGCCTAAAGCAGTTCTTC | CASSLRDSLKQFF
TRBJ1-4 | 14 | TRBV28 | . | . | TGTGCCAGCAGTTCCGGGGCAGCTAATGAAAAACTGTTTTTT | CASSSGAANEKLFF
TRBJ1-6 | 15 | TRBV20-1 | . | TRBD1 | TGCAGTGCTAGAGAAGACAGGGCGGGTAGTTCACCCCTCCACTTT | CSAREDRAGSSPLHF
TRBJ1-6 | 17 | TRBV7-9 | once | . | TGTGCCAGCAGCTTAGGGGGCAGGAGCTCCTATAATTCACCCCTCCACTTT | CASSLGGRSSYNSPLHF
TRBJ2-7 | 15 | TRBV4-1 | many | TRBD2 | TGCGCCAGCAGCCCGTTACTAGCGGGAGGATACGAGCAGTACTTC | CASSPLLAGGYEQYF
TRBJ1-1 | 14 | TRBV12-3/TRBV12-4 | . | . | TGTGCCAGCACCTCATCCGATACAGTGTGGGGAGCTTTCTTT | CASTSSDTVWGAFF
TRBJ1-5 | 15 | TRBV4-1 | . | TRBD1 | TGCGCCAGCAGCCAGGCGGACAGGGACGATCAGCCCCAGCATTTT | CASSQADRDDQPQHF
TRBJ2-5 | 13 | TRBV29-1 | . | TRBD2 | TGCAGCTGGGATAGCGGGAGTAAAGAGACCCAGTACTTC | CSWDSGSKETQYF
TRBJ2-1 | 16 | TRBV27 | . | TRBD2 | TGTGCCAGCAGTCTGATACTAGCGGGAGGGCCCAATGAGCAGTTCTTC | CASSLILAGGPNEQFF
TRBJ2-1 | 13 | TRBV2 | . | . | TGTGCCAGCAGCGGGACAAACCCCTACGAGCAGTTCTTC | CASSGTNPYEQFF
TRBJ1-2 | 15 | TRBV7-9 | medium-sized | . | TGTGCCAGCAGCCCCCAACAGGCTATCTACTATGGCTACACCTTC | CASSPQQAIYYGYTF
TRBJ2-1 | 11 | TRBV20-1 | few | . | TGCAGTGCGGAAACAAACAATGAGCAGTTCTTC | CSAETNNEQFF
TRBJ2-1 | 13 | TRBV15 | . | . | TGTGCCACCAGCAGAGATTTGGGCTATGAGCAGTTCTTC | CATSRDLGYEQFF
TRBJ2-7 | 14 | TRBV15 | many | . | TGTGCCACCAGCAAGGACAGCGGTCCCTACGAGCAGTACTTC | CATSKDSGPYEQYF
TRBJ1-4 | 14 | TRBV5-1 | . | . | TGCGCCAGCAGCTTGGGCAGGCCCAATGAAAAACTGTTTTTT | CASSLGRPNEKLFF
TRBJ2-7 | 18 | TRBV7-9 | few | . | TGTGCCAGCAGCTCCCAGGGCCTACGCCAGTATGACACCTACGAGCAGTACTTC | CASSSQGLRQYDTYEQYF
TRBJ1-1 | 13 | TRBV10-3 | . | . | TGTGCCACCGGGGTGGAAGTGAACACTGAAGCTTTCTTT | CATGVEVNTEAFF
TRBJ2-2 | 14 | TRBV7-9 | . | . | TGTGCCAGCAGCTTCCTCCAGGGTAACGGGGAGCTGTTTTTT | CASSFLQGNGELFF
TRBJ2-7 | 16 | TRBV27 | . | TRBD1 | TGTGCCAGCACCACACCGCGGGGACAGGGGTACTACGAGCAGTACTTC | CASTTPRGQGYYEQYF
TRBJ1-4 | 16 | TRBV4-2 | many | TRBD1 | TGTGCCAGCAGCCAAGCATTGGGACAGGGTAACGAAAAACTGTTTTTT | CASSQALGQGNEKLFF
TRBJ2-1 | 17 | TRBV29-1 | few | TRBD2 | TGCAGCGTTGAATGGGCTAGCGGGAATGTTTCCTACAATGAGCAGTTCTTC | CSVEWASGNVSYNEQFF
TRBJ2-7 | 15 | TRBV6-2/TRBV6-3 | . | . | TGTGCCAGCAGCGACCCGGACAGACCCTCCTACGAGCAGTACTTC | CASSDPDRPSYEQYF
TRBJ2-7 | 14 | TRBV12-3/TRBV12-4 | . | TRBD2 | TGTGCCAGCAGTGTAGGGCGGACTAGGCGCGAGCAGTACTTC | CASSVGRTRREQYF
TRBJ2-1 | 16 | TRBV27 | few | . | TGTGCCAGCAGAAGACAAGCGGCTAGCTCCTACAATGAGCAGTTCTTC | CASRRQAASSYNEQFF